This TCR beta chain appears in the sequencing data of a study of identical twins. Unique molecular identifiers were present on cDNA, and template switching added a universal primer site. TCRdb reanalysed the 5' RACE reads using MiXCR and keeps one entry per CDR3 protein. The sample lists around 570,000 distinct CDR3 sequences, 9.6% seen once, with 2.5% to 3% in the top ten. Trimming took off 1 base at V and 4 bases at J, with 10 bases between the two ends. Germline V gene sequence: CDR1 DFQATT, CDR2 SNEGSKA (reference sequence). CDR3 size: 14 residues. Among all donors, each was a healthy Caucasian. To note about this clonotype: The antigen is undetermined.

Study outcomes and limitations: Fewer insertions marked abundant cord blood beta clonotypes; young adult naive trended weakly, memory not at all.

A further study also used this sample, focusing on yellow fever vaccine responses in identical twins. This second study notes: As reported, the vaccine T cell response of twins seemed partly convergent and partly personalized.

The chain joins TRBV20-1 to TRBJ2-2; perhaps TRBD1 as D (6 bases). Sequenced input: PBMCs. The receptor was isolated from a woman under 30 in good health. CDR3 protein: CSARGGRGTGELFF. The CDR3 DNA reads as TGCAGTGCTAGAGGGGGCAGGGGCACCGGGGAGCTGTTTTTT.